Below, 2 T cell receptor beta chains from the same sample are listed, as sequenced in a study of cytomegalovirus exposure and HLA in healthy donors. Amplification used 60 Vbeta primers and 13 Jbeta primers. The repertoire was sequenced with immunoSEQ multiplex PCR; TCRdb's copy has only in-frame clones and lacks some. The sample shows some 60,000 clones, over 70% of them seen only once. Sequencing was performed on PBMCs. The receptors originated from a woman aged 40 to 50 in good health and CMV-seronegative.

V and J are TRBV9 and TRBJ1-3; D may be TRBD1 (6 bases). CDR3 length: 18 residues. The V end lost 0 bases, the J end lost 0 bases, and 16 bases lay between the germline ends. The germline V gene encodes CDR1 SGDLS and CDR2 YYNGEE. In DNA form, the CDR3 reads TGTGCCAGCAGCGTAGAGGGCGACAGGCCAATCTCTGGAAACACCATATATTTT. Its translation is CASSVEGDRPISGNTIYF.

The chain carries TRBV6-6 and TRBJ2-7; 9 nucleotides match TRBD2. The V segment lost 6 bases and the J segment 6 bases; nucleotides outside the gene matches: 12. The CDR3 is made up of 15 amino acids. CDR1 and CDR2 from the germline V gene are MNHNY and SVGAGI (reference sequence). The CDR3 loop reads CASSIRSGRPLEQYF. The DNA of the CDR3 is TGTGCCAGCAGCATACGTAGCGGGAGACCCCTCGAGCAGTACTTC.